This T cell receptor (beta chain) emerged from a study of CD8 T cells in ankylosing spondylitis. Study results and limitations: What appeared characteristic of ankylosing spondylitis blood was a TCR beta motif of under 10 highly homologous variants.

MiXCR, applied by TCRdb to the 5' RACE reads, yields one record per CDR3 protein. The sample has approximately 550,000 distinct CDR3 sequences, over 9.5% seen once; the top ten hold nearly 7%. The sample holds a few counts of this clonotype. As yet, its antigen is unknown. The V gene's germline CDR1 is MNHEY and CDR2 SVGAGI. The germline V and J ends were trimmed by 4 bases and 5 bases, with 23 bases remaining between them. The CDR3 contains 17 residues. This rearrangement joins TRBV6-5 to TRBJ2-5; D might be TRBD2 (6 bases). The sequence was obtained from a male donor with ankylosing spondylitis. Sample: blood, either unsorted or a sorted T cell fraction (not recorded which). The CDR3 sequence is CASSFRAGTDGGETQYF. CDR3 DNA: TGTGCCAGCAGTTTCCGAGCAGGGACCGACGGAGGGGAGACCCAGTACTTC.